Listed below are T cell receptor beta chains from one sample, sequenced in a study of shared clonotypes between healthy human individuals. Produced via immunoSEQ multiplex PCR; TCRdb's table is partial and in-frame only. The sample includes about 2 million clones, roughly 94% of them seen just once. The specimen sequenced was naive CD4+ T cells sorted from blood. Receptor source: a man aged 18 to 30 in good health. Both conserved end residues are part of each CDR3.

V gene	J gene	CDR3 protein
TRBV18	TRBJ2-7	CASSPPRGQANEQYF
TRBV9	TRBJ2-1	CASSAVSSEQFF
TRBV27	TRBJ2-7	CASSLRLRTSDDYEQYF
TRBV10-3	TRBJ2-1	CAISGLAGAFYNEQFF
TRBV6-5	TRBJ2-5	CASSPLPGTQYF
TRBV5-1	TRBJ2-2	CASSPYPDTGELFF
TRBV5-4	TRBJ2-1	CASSPYEGEQFF
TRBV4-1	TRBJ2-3	CASSQETGLPTDTQYF
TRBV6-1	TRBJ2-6	CASSVSGFGANVLTF
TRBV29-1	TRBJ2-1	CSVGPGLAGGKNEQFF
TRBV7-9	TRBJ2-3	CASSLIFRDTQYF
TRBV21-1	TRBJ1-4	CASSKVAVPNEKLFF
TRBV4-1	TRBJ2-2	CASSQLERGKTGELFF
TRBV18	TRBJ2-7	CASSPGQYEQYF
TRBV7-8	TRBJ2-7	CASSLAGSGRAEQYF
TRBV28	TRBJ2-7	CASSTGSQGSYEQYF
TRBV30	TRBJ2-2	CAWSIRQTGELFF
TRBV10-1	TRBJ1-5	CAHTRQGDYSNQPQHF
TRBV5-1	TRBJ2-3	CASSLAGRRADTQYF
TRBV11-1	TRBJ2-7	CASSLRDRDAYEQYF
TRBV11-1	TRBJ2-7	CASSLGTGYEQYF
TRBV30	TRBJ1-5	CAWSVRLGTGFNQPQHF
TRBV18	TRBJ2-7	CASSPGQGITYEQYF
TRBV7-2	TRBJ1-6	CASSLDRPSSLHF
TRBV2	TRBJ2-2	CAIRSGGTYTGELFF
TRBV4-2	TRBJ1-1	CASSPMGGAPPTWTHMQFEAFF
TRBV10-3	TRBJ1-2	CAISADRASYGYTF
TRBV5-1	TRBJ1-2	CASSSPDRGDYGYTF
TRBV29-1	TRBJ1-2	CSVSADRGHGYTF
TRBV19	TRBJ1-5	CASKGGSVGNQPQHF
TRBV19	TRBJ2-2	CASSTSRTGTGAGELFF
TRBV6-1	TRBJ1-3	CASSAGTQSSGNTIYF
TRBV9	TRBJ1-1	CASSVEMDTEAFF